This TCR beta chain was found in a study of T-cell reconstitution after alpha-beta-depleted transplantation in children. The CDR3 is 12 residues long. CDR1 and CDR2 from the germline V gene are SQVTM and ANQGSEA. Trimming took 1 base from V and 4 from J, leaving 8 bases between them. In its sample, this clonotype was seen many times. No antigen is known for it. TCRbeta library construction was performed incorporating unique molecular identifiers. TCRdb called the PCR reads again in MiXCR, with one record for every CDR3 protein. Among around 500,000 distinct CDR3 sequences, more than 20% were seen once, and the ten largest hold roughly 14%. Overall study results and limits: Alpha-beta T cells present about two months after transplant were reported to originate from several hundred expanded graft clones. Most T-cell counts and diversity one year after the transplant came from T cells that were newly produced. In some patients, recipient T cells and intrathymic progenitors surviving conditioning explained high day-60 diversity.

The genes are TRBV29-1 and TRBJ2-7; D is unclear. The origin of this receptor is a boy in the first two years of life who had a stem cell transplant for acute myeloid leukemia, so the T cells may come from the graft donor. The sequencing here drew on PBMCs, mostly from graft donor cells, taken 360 days after TCRalphabeta/CD19-depleted stem cell transplant. CDR3: CSVEGIGYEQYF. In DNA, the CDR3 is TGCAGCGTTGAAGGGATTGGGTACGAGCAGTACTTC.